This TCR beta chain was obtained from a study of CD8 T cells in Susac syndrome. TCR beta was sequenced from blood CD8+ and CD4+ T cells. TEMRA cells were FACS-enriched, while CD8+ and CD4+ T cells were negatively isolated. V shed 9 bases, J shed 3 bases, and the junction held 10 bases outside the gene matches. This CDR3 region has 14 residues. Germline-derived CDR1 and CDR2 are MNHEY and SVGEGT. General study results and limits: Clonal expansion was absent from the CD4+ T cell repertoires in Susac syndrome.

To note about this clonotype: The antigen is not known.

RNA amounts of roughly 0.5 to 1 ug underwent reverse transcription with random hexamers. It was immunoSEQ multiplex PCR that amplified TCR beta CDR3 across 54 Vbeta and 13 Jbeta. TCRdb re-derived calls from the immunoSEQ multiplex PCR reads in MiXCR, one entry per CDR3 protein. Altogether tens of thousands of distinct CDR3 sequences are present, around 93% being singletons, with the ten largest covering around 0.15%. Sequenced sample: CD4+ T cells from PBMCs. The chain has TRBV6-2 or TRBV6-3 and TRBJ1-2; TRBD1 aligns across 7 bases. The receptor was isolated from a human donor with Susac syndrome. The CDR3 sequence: CASLDGQVDYGYTF. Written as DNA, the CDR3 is TGTGCCAGTTTAGATGGACAGGTGGACTATGGCTACACCTTC.